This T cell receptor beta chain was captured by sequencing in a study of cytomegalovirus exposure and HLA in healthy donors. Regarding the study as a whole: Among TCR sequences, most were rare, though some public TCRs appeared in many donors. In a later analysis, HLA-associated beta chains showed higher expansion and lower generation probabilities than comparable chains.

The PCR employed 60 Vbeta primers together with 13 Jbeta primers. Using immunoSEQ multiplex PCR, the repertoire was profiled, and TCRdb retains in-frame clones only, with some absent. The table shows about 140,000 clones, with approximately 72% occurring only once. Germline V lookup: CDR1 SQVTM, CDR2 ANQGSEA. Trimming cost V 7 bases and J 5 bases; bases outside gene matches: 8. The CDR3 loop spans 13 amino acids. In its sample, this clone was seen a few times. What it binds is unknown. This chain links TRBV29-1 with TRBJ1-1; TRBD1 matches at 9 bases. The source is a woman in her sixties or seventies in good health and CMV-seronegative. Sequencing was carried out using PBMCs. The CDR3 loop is CSGGGQGETEAFF. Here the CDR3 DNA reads TGCAGCGGTGGGGGACAGGGAGAAACTGAAGCTTTCTTT. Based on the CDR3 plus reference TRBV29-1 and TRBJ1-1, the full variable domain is SAVISQKPSRDICQRGTSLTIQCQVDSQVTMMFWYRQQPGQSLTLIATANQGSEATYESGFVIDKFPISRPNLTFSTLTVSNMSPEDSSIYLCSGGGQGETEAFFGQGTRLTVV.